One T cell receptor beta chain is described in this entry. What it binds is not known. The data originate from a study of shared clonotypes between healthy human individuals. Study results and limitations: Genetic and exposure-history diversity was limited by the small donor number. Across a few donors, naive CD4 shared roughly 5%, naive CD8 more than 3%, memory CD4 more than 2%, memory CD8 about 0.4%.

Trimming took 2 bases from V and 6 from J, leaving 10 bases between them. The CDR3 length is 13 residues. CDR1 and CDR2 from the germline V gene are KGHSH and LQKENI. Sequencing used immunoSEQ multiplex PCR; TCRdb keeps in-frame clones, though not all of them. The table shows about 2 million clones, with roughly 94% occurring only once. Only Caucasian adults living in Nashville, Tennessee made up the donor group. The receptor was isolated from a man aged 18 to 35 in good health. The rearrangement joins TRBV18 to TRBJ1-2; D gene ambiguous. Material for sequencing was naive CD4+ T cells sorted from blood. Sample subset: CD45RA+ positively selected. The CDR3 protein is CASSPRQPDGYTF. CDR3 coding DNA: TGTGCCAGCTCACCAAGGCAACCCGATGGCTACACCTTC.